Below are 3 T cell receptor beta chains sequenced from a single sample in a study of T-cell memory formation after mild COVID-19. TCRdb re-analysed the 5' RACE reads in MiXCR, keeping a single row per CDR3 protein. Of under 250,000 distinct CDR3 sequences in the sample, less than 20% are singletons; the top ten hold 2.1%. Sequencing used PBMCs or a T cell subset sorted from them (not recorded which). The receptors come from an adult woman who had mild COVID-19 (a few samples of this study predate the infection). Cell type and time point are not known.

The sample holds a few counts of this clonotype. V and J are TRBV7-3 and TRBJ2-1; 10 nucleotides align to TRBD2. Germline V gene data show CDR1 as SGHTA and CDR2 as FQGTGA. CDR3 size: 18 residues. V dropped 1 base and J dropped 0; count of bases not matched to a gene: 6. CDR3: CASSLNLAGVRSYNEQFF. Written as DNA, the CDR3 is TGTGCCAGCAGCTTAAATCTAGCGGGAGTGCGCTCCTACAATGAGCAGTTCTTC.

This chain uses TRBV6-2 or TRBV6-3 with TRBJ2-1, with TRBD2 matching 12 bases. With 5 bases clipped from V and 4 bases from J, the junction kept 6 bases outside the gene matches. The germline V gene encodes CDR1 MNHEY and CDR2 SVGEGT. The CDR3 contains 16 residues. The CDR3, as DNA: TGTGCCAGCAGTGAAGCCCTAGCGGGAGGGTACAATGAGCAGTTCTTC. Encoded protein: CASSEALAGGYNEQFF.

The chain couples TRBV6-2 or TRBV6-3 to TRBJ1-1; D is undetermined. Germline CDR1 is MNHEY and CDR2 is SVGEGT. The CDR3 sequence is 13 residues long. V gave up 6 bases and J gave up 7 bases, with 15 bases separating them. The CDR3 spells CASRSGFGGEAFF. CDR3 in DNA: TGTGCCAGCAGGTCGGGCTTTGGAGGTGAAGCTTTCTTT.